The 6 T cell receptor beta chains below all came from one sample that was sequenced in a study of beta chain features in type 1 diabetes. What was sequenced were expressed TCRB transcripts, since all of the isolated RNA had been reverse transcribed. Clones were sequenced by immunoSEQ multiplex PCR, and TCRdb holds only the in-frame ones, with some missing. This table holds around 430,000 clones, roughly 31% found once. The sample was naive CD4+ T cells from blood. Receptors originate from a man aged 18 to 30 in good health.

The rearrangement uses TRBV7-9 and TRBJ2-4; D might be TRBD1 (6 bases). The CDR3 is made up of 14 amino acids. The V end lost 5 bases, the J end lost 1 base, and 9 bases lay between the germline ends. Germline-derived CDR1 and CDR2 are SEHNR and FQNEAQ (reference sequence). CDR3 loop: CASSRQDAKNIQYF. CDR3 in DNA: TGTGCCAGCAGCCGACAGGATGCCAAAAACATTCAGTACTTC.

This clone was counted only a few times. This CDR3 is also generated by other DNA sequences in the sample. This chain uses TRBV7-9 with TRBJ1-2; D call uncertain. With 1 base removed from V and 5 bases from J, the gap between germline ends came to 5 bases. Germline values: CDR1 SEHNR, CDR2 FQNEAQ (reference sequence). The CDR3 runs 12 residues. The DNA for the CDR3 is TGTGCCAGCAGCTTAGTGGGTTATGGCTACACCTTC. This encodes CASSLVGYGYTF.

The genes are TRBV4-2 and TRBJ1-2, with D maybe TRBD1 (5 bases). Germline CDR1 is LGHNA and CDR2 is YNFKEQ. V lost 0 bases and J 3 bases, leaving 8 bases between the germline ends. CDR3 size: 14 residues. The CDR3 sequence is CASSQDWGDYGYTF. The CDR3 region has the DNA TGTGCCAGCAGCCAAGATTGGGGGGACTATGGCTACACCTTC.

There are a few counts of this clone. This chain joins TRBV7-2 and TRBJ2-1; TRBD1 matches at 10 bases. V was clipped by 5 bases and J by 4 bases; unmatched bases: 5. Looked up from germline, CDR1 is SGHTA and CDR2 is FQGNSA. This CDR3 has 15 amino acids. The CDR3 reads CASSPGQGRYNEQFF. CDR3 bases: TGTGCCAGCAGCCCGGGACAGGGGAGATACAATGAGCAGTTCTTC. Together with reference TRBV7-2 and TRBJ2-1, the CDR3 gives the full variable domain: GAGVSQSPSNKVTEKGKDVELRCDPISGHTALYWYRQSLGQGLEFLIYFQGNSAPDKSGLPSDRFSAERTGGSVSTLTIQRTQQEDSAVYLCASSPGQGRYNEQFFGPGTRLTVL.

The chain has TRBV9 and TRBJ2-3; perhaps TRBD1 as D (5 bases). The V end was cut by 0 bases, the J end by 2 bases, with 10 bases between. This CDR3 has 15 amino acids. From germline, CDR1 is SGDLS and CDR2 YYNGEE. CDR3 region: CASSVVQGFTDTQYF. In nucleotides, the CDR3 is TGTGCCAGCAGCGTAGTTCAGGGTTTCACAGATACGCAGTATTTT.

In nucleotides, the CDR3 is TGTGCCAGCAGCTTCGAGGACCAGAGCTACAATGAGCAGTTCTTC. As protein: CASSFEDQSYNEQFF. The gene calls are TRBV7-2 and TRBJ2-1; D unclear. Germline V lookup: CDR1 SGHTA, CDR2 FQGNSA. CDR3 length equals 15 residues. Trimming stripped 3 bases from V and 3 bases from J, with 12 bases between. Full variable domain (remainder filled in from reference TRBV7-2 and TRBJ2-1): GAGVSQSPSNKVTEKGKDVELRCDPISGHTALYWYRQSLGQGLEFLIYFQGNSAPDKSGLPSDRFSAERTGGSVSTLTIQRTQQEDSAVYLCASSFEDQSYNEQFFGPGTRLTVL.